The entry below describes one T cell receptor beta chain. Germline V CDR1 and CDR2: ENHRY, SYGVKD. This CDR3 is 14 amino acids long. Trimming took 6 bases from V and 1 from J; bases not matched to a gene: 1. This specimen belongs to a study of cytomegalovirus exposure and HLA in healthy donors. 13 Jbeta primers and 60 Vbeta primers were used for the PCR. Method: immunoSEQ multiplex PCR; TCRdb's copy keeps in-frame clones and lacks some. This table holds around 140,000 clones, about four fifths found once. The sample was PBMCs. The chain is built from TRBV10-3 and TRBJ2-5; 11 positions match TRBD2. This TCR was recovered from a male donor in good health and CMV-seronegative. This chain's CDR3 is CAISLAGGQETQYF. The CDR3 DNA sequence: TGTGCCATCAGCCTAGCGGGGGGCCAAGAGACCCAGTACTTC.